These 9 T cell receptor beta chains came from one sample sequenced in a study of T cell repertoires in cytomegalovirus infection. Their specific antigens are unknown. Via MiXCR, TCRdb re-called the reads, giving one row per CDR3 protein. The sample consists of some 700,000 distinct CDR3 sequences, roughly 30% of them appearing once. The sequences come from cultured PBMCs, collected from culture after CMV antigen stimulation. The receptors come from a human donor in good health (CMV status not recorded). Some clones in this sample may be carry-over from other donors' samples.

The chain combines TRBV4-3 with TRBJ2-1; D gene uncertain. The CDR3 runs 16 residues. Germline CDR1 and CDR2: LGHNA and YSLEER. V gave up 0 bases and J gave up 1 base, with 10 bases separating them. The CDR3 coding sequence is TGCGCCAGCAGCCAAGATGGGGTTTTTTCCTACAATGAGCAGTTCTTC. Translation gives CASSQDGVFSYNEQFF.

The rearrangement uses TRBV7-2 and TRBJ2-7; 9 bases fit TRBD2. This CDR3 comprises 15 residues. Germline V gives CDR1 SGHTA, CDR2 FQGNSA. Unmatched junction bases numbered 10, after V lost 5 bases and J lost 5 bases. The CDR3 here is CASSPHGGRADEQYF. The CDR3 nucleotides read TGTGCCAGCAGCCCCCACGGCGGGAGGGCCGACGAGCAGTACTTC.

CDR3 in DNA: TGTGCCAGCAGCGCCCGACAGGGCAGAAACACCATATATTTT. Its protein product is CASSARQGRNTIYF. The chain is built from TRBV4-2 and TRBJ1-3; the match to TRBD1 covers 7 bases. The CDR3 covers 14 residues. Germline V CDR1 and CDR2: LGHNA, YNFKEQ. V dropped 5 bases and J dropped 5; count of bases not matched to a gene: 6.

CDR3 nucleotides: TGTGCCAGCAGTCCAGGCCCCCCCGGGACTAGCGGAAGGCGAGAGACCCAGTACTTC. This translates into CASSPGPPGTSGRRETQYF. The J gene is TRBJ2-5, the V gene TRBV6-2 or TRBV6-3; 11 bases match TRBD2. Germline assignment: CDR1 MNHEY and CDR2 SVGEGT. Trimming cost V 5 bases and J 4 bases; bases outside gene matches: 18. The CDR3 has 19 amino acids.

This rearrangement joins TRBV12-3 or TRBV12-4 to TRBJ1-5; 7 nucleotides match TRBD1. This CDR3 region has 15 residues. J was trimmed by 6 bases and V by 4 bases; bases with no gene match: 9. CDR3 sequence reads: CASSSDRSWGQPQHF. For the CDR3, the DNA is TGTGCCAGCAGTTCGGACAGGTCGTGGGGTCAGCCCCAGCATTTT.

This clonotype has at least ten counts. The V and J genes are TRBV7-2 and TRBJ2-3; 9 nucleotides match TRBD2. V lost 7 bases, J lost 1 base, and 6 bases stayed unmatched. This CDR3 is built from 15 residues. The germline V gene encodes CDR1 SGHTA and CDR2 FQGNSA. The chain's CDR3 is CASNAASGGTDTQYF. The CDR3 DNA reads TGTGCCAGCAACGCCGCTAGCGGGGGCACAGATACGCAGTATTTT. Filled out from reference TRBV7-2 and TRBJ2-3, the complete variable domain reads GAGVSQSPSNKVTEKGKDVELRCDPISGHTALYWYRQSLGQGLEFLIYFQGNSAPDKSGLPSDRFSAERTGGSVSTLTIQRTQQEDSAVYLCASNAASGGTDTQYFGPGTRLTVL.

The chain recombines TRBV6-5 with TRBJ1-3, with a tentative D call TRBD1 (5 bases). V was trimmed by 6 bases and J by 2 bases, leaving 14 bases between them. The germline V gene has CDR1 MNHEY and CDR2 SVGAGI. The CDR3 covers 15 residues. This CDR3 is CASRVSMGAGNTIYF. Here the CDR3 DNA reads TGTGCCAGCAGAGTCTCGATGGGGGCTGGAAACACCATATATTTT.

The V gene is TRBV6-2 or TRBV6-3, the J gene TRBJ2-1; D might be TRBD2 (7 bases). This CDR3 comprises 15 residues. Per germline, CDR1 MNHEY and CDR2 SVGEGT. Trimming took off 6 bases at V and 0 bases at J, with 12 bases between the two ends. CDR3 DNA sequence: TGTGCCAGCAGGGGGAGGGGGGGCTCCTACAATGAGCAGTTCTTC. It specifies CASRGRGGSYNEQFF.

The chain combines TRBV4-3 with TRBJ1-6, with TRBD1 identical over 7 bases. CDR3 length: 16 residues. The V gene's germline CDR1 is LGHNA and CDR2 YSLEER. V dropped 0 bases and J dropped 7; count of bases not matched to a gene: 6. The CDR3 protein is CASSQDPGQPNSPLHF. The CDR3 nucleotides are TGCGCCAGCAGCCAAGACCCGGGACAGCCAAATTCACCCCTCCACTTT.